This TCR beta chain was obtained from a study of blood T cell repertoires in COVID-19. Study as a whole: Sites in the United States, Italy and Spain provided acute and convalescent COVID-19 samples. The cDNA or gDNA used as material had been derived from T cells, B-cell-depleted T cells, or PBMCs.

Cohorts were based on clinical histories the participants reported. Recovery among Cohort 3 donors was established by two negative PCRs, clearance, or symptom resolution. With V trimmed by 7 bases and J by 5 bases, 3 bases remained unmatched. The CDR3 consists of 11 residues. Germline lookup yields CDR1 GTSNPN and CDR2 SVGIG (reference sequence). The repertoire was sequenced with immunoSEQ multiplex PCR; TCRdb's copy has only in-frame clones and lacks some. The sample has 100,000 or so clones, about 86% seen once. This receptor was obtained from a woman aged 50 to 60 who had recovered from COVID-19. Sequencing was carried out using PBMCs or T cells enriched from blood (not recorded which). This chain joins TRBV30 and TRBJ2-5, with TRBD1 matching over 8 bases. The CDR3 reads CALGQGETQYF. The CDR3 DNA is TGTGCCTTAGGACAGGGTGAGACCCAGTACTTC.